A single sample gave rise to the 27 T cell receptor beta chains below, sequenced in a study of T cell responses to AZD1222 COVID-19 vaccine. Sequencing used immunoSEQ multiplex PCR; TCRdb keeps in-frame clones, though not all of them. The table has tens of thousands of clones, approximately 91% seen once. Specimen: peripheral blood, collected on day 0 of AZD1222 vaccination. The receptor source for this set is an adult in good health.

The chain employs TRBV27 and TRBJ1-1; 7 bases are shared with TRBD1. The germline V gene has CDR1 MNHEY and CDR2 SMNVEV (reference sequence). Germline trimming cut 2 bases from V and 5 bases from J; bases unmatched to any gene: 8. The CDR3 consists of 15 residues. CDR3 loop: CASSLVLGGRTEAFF. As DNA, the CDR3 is TGTGCCAGCAGTTTAGTCTTAGGGGGCAGGACTGAAGCTTTCTTT.

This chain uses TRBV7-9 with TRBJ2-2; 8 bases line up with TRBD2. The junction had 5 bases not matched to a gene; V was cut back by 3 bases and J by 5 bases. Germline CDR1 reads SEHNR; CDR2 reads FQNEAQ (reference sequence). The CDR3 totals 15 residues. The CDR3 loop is CASSFQAGVTGELFF. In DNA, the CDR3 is TGTGCCAGCAGCTTCCAAGCGGGGGTAACCGGGGAGCTGTTTTTT.

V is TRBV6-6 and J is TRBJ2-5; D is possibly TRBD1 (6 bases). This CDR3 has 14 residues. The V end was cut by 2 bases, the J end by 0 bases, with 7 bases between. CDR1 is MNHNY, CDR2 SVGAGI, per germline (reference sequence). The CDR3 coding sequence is TGTGCCAGCAGTTACGGACAGTACCAAGAGACCCAGTACTTC. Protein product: CASSYGQYQETQYF.

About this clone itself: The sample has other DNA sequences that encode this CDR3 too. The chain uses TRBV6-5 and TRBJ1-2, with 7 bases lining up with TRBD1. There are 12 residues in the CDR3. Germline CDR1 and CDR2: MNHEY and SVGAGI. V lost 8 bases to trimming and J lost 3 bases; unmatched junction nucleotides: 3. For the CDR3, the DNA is TGTGCCAGCTCTACAGGGGACTATGGCTACACCTTC. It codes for CASSTGDYGYTF.

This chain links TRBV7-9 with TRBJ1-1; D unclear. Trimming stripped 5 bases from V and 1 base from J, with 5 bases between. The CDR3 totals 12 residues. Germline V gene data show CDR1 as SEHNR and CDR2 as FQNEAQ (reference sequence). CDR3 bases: TGTGCCAGCAGCAGAGGGAACACTGAAGCTTTCTTT. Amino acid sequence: CASSRGNTEAFF. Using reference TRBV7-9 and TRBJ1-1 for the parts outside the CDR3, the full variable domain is DTGVSQNPRHKITKRGQNVTFRCDPISEHNRLYWYRQTLGQGPEFLTYFQNEAQLEKSRLLSDRFSAERPKGSFSTLEIQRTEQGDSAMYLCASSRGNTEAFFGQGTRLTVV.

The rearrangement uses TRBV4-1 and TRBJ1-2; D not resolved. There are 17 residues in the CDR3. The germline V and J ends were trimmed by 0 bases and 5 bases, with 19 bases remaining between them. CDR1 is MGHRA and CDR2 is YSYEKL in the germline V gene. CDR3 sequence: CASSQDPDPIGRYGYTF. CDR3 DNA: TGCGCCAGCAGCCAAGACCCCGACCCCATCGGCCGGTATGGCTACACCTTC.

The CDR3 sequence: CASSDRDRGGNEQFF. The DNA for the CDR3 is TGTGCCAGTAGTGACCGGGACAGGGGTGGCAATGAGCAGTTCTTC. V usage is TRBV19 and J usage is TRBJ2-1; 10 bases agree with TRBD1. J lost 6 bases, V lost 5 bases, and 7 bases had no gene match. CDR3 length: 15 residues. The germline V gene has CDR1 LNHDA and CDR2 SQIVND (reference sequence).

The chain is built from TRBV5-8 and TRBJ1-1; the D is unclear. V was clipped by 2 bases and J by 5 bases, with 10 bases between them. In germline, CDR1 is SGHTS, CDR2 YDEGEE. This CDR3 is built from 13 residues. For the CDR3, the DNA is TGTGCCAGCAGCTTCGGACGTATGACTGAAGCTTTCTTT. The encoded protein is CASSFGRMTEAFF.

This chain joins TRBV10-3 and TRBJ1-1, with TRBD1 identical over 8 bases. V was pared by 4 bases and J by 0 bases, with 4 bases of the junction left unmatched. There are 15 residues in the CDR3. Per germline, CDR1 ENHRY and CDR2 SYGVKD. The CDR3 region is CAISGDRSMNTEAFF. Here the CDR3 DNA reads TGTGCCATCAGTGGGGACAGGTCTATGAACACTGAAGCTTTCTTT.

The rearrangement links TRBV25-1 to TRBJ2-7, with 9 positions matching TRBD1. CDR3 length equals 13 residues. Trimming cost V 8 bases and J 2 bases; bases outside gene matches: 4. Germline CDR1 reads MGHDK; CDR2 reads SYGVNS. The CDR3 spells CASGWDRAYEQYF. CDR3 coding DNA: TGTGCCAGCGGATGGGACAGGGCCTACGAGCAGTACTTC.

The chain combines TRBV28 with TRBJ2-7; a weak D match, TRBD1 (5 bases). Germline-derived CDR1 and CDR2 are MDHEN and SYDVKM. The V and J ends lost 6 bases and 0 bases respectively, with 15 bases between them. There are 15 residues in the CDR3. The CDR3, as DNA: TGTGCCAGCAGCCGAGACAGCGCGAGCTCCTACGAGCAGTACTTC. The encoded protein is CASSRDSASSYEQYF. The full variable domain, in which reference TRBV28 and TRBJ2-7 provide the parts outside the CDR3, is DVKVTQSSRYLVKRTGEKVFLECVQDMDHENMFWYRQDPGLGLRLIYFSYDVKMKEKGDIPEGYSVSREKKERFSLILESASTNQTSMYLCASSRDSASSYEQYFGPGTRLTVT.

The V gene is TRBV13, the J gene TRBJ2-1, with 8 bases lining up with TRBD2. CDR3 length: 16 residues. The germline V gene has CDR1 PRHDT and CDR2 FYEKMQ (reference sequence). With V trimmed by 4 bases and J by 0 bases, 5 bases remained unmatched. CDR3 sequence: CASSSQRGRSYNEQFF. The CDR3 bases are TGTGCCAGCAGCTCCCAGCGGGGGCGCTCCTACAATGAGCAGTTCTTC.

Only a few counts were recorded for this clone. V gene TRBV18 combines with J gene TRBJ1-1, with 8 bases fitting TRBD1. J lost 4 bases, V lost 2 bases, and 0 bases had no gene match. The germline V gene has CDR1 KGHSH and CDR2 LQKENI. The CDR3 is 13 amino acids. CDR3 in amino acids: CASSPTGGTEAFF. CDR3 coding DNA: TGTGCCAGCTCACCAACAGGGGGCACTGAAGCTTTCTTT.

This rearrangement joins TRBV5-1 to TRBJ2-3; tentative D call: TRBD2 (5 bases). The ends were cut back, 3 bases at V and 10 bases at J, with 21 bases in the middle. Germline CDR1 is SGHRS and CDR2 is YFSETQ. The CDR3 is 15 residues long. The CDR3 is CASSSTGSGAAPQYF. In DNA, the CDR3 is TGCGCCAGCAGCTCTACGGGGAGCGGAGCAGCCCCGCAGTATTTT.

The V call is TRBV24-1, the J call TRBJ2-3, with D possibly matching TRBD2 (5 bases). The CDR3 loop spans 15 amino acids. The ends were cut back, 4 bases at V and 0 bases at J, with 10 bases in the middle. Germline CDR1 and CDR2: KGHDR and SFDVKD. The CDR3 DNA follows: TGTGCCACCAGTGAGCCTCGGGGAAGCACAGATACGCAGTATTTT. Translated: CATSEPRGSTDTQYF.

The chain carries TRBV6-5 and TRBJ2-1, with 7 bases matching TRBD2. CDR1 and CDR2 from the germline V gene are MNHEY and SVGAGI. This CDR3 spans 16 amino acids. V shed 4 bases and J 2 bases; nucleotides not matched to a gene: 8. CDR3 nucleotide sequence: TGTGCCAGCAGTTCCCTGGCTAGCGGAACCTACAATGAGCAGTTCTTC. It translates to CASSSLASGTYNEQFF.

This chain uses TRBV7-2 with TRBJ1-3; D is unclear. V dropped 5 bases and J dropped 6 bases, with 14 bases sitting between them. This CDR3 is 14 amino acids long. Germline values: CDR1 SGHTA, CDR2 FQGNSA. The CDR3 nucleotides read TGTGCCAGCAGCCCTTCTCCGTCAGTAAACACCATATATTTT. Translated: CASSPSPSVNTIYF.

CDR3 nucleotide sequence: TGTGCCAGCTCACCACCATCGGGGGGCCGCTCTGGAAACACCATATATTTT. Residues: CASSPPSGGRSGNTIYF. The chain carries TRBV18 and TRBJ1-3, with a weak D call TRBD1 (6 bases). The CDR3 is 17 amino acids. V lost 0 bases and J lost 0, with 12 bases in between. Germline CDR1 and CDR2: KGHSH and LQKENI.

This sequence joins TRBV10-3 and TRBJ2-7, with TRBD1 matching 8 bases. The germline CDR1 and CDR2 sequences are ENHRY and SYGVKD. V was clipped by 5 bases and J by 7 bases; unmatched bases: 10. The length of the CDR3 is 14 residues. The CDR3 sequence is CAISQGQGAWEQYF. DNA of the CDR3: TGTGCCATCAGTCAAGGGCAGGGGGCATGGGAGCAGTACTTC.

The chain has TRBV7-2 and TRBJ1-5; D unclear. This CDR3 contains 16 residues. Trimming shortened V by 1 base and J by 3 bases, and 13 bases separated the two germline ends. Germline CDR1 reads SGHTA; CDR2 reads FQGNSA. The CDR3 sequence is CASSLGPAGNNQPQHF. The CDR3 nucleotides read TGTGCCAGCAGCTTAGGTCCGGCGGGGAACAATCAGCCCCAGCATTTT.

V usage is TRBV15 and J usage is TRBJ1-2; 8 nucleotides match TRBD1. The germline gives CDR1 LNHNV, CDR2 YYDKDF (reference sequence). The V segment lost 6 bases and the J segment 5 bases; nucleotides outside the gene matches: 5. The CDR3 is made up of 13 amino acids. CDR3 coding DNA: TGTGCCACCAGTGGCGGACAGGGTTATGGCTACACCTTC. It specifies CATSGGQGYGYTF.

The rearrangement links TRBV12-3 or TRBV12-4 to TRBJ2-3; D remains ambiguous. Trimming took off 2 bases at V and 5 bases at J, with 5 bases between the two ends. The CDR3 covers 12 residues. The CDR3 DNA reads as TGTGCCAGCAGTTTAAGACGAGATACGCAGTATTTT. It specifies CASSLRRDTQYF.

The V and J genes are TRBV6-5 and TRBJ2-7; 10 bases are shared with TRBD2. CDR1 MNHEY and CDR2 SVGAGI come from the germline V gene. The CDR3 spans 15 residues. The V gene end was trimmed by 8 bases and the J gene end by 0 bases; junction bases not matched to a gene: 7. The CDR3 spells CASSWTSGPSYEQYF. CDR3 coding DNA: TGTGCCAGCTCCTGGACTAGCGGCCCCTCCTACGAGCAGTACTTC.

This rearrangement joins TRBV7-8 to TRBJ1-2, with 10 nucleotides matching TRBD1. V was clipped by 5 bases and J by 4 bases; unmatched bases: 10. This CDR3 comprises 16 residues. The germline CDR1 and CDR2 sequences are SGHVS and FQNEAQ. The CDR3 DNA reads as TGTGCCAGCAGCGAACGGAGACAGGGGGCGACCTATGGCTACACCTTC. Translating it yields CASSERRQGATYGYTF.

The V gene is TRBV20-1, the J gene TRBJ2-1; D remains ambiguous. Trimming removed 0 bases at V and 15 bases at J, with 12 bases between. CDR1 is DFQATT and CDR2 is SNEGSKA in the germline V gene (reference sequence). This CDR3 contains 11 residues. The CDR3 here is CSARDMVVGFF. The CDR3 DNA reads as TGCAGTGCTAGAGATATGGTGGTGGGGTTCTTC.

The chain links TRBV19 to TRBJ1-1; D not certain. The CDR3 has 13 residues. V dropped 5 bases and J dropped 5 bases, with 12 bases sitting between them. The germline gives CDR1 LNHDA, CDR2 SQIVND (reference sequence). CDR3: CASSLLGRTEAFF. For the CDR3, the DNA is TGTGCCAGTAGTCTCTTAGGGAGGACTGAAGCTTTCTTT.

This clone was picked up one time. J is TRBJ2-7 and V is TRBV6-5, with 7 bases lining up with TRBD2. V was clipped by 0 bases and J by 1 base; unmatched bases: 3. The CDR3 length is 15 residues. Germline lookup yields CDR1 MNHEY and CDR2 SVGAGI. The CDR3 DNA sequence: TGTGCCAGCAGTTACTCCAGCGGGGATTCCTACGAGCAGTACTTC. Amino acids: CASSYSSGDSYEQYF.